Following are 32 T cell receptor beta chains from one sample sequenced in a study of Tregs in tolerant kidney transplant recipients. Recipients received nonmyeloablative bone marrow transplants from related graft donors, with transient mixed chimerism. Method: immunoSEQ multiplex PCR; TCRdb's copy keeps in-frame clones and lacks some. This sample contains 9,900 or so clones. Material: CD8+ T cells from blood (PBMCs), obtained 24 months after the transplant. Receptors originate from a human patient who received a combined kidney and bone marrow transplant. Some of the T cells might come from the graft donor.

Comment on this clone: Sequencing ends 3 residues short of the CDR3 end; the germline J gene provides the rest. The V and J genes are TRBV29-1 and TRBJ2-7; 8 bases map to TRBD2. CDR1 and CDR2 (germline): SQVTM, ANQGSEA. The CDR3 is made up of 12 amino acids. V was clipped by 4 bases and J by 3 bases; unmatched bases: 2. CDR3 DNA (partial): TGCAGCGTTGTGAGCGGGAGCTACGAG. It is translated as CSVVSGSYE. In full, the CDR3 is CSVVSGSYEQYF.

Comments on this clone: The DNA ends 3 residues before the CDR3 does, and the rest of the CDR3 is filled in from the germline J gene. V gene TRBV19 combines with J gene TRBJ2-1; D ambiguous. V lost 5 bases and J 9 bases, leaving 8 bases between the germline ends. The CDR3 is made up of 11 amino acids. Germline V gene data show CDR1 as LNHDA and CDR2 as SQIVND (reference sequence). CDR3 sequence: CASSLGVEQFF. The covered CDR3 bases are TGTGCCAGTAGTCTAGGCGTTGAG.

About this clone: The read ends 3 residues shy of where the CDR3 ends; the end is completed using the germline J gene. The chain employs TRBV19 and TRBJ1-4, with D possibly being TRBD1 (6 bases). Looked up from germline, CDR1 is LNHDA and CDR2 is SQIVND (reference sequence). The CDR3 loop spans 15 amino acids. Deletions cut 4 bases from V and 6 bases from J, with 15 bases between. CDR3 DNA, as far as it was read: TGTGCCAGTAGTAAAGGAGACAGGATCCATGAAAAA. Protein product: CASSKGDRIHEK. The full CDR3 sequence reads CASSKGDRIHEKLFF.

Of note for this clone: The read is 3 residues too short to cover the CDR3 end, so that end is filled in from the germline J gene. The chain has TRBV7-9 and TRBJ2-7, with unresolved D. This CDR3 region has 15 residues. CDR1 and CDR2 from the germline V gene are SEHNR and FQNEAQ (reference sequence). V lost 5 bases and J lost 3, with 17 bases in between. The CDR3 DNA, read in part, is TGTGCCAGCAGCCAAATTAGTACCCTAAGCTACGAG. It translates to CASSQISTLSYE. The CDR3 in its entirety is CASSQISTLSYEQYF. Filled out from reference TRBV7-9 and TRBJ2-7, the complete variable domain reads DTGVSQNPRHKITKRGQNVTFRCDPISEHNRLYWYRQTLGQGPEFLTYFQNEAQLEKSRLLSDRFSAERPKGSFSTLEIQRTEQGDSAMYLCASSQISTLSYEQYFGPGTRLTVT.

A note on this clone: Read data end 3 residues before the CDR3 end; the end is taken from the germline J gene. V gene TRBV7-8 combines with J gene TRBJ2-1, with D tentatively TRBD1 (6 bases). V shed 4 bases and J shed 6 bases, with 19 bases lying between them. Germline CDR1 is SGHVS and CDR2 is FQNEAQ. This CDR3 comprises 16 residues. The CDR3 reads CASSSPDGTKSNEQFF. The part of the CDR3 DNA that was read is TGTGCCAGCAGCTCCCCCGACGGGACAAAGAGCAATGAG.

The sequenced CDR3 bases are TGCGCCAGCAGCTACACGGGACAGGGGTGGTACGAG. It encodes CASSYTGQGWYE. From start to end, the CDR3 is CASSYTGQGWYEQYF. The genes are TRBV5-1 and TRBJ2-7, with TRBD1 matching over 10 bases. Sequencing ends 3 residues short of the CDR3 end; the germline J gene provides the rest. V trimming: 3 bases; J trimming: 4 bases; junction bases outside the gene matches: 7. CDR3 length equals 15 residues. The germline V gene encodes CDR1 SGHRS and CDR2 YFSETQ. The full variable domain, its missing parts supplied by reference TRBV5-1 and TRBJ2-7, is KAGVTQTPRYLIKTRGQQVTLSCSPISGHRSVSWYQQTPGQGLQFLFEYFSETQRNKGNFPGRFSGRQFSNSRSEMNVSTLELGDSALYLCASSYTGQGWYEQYFGPGTRLTVT.

For this clone: The read gets to within 3 residues of the CDR3 end, and the germline J gene fills in the rest. The chain uses TRBV7-9 and TRBJ1-6, with no clear D. Trimming took 5 bases from V and 7 from J, leaving 12 bases between them. The germline CDR1 and CDR2 sequences are SEHNR and FQNEAQ (reference sequence). The CDR3 totals 14 residues. CDR3: CASSEVAGNSPLHF. CDR3 DNA, as far as it was read: TGTGCCAGCAGCGAGGTAGCGGGGAATTCACCC.

CDR3 DNA (partial): TGCAGTGCTTGGCGGGGTAGCGGTGAAGAGACC. Amino acid sequence: CSAWRGSGEET. The entire CDR3 is CSAWRGSGEETQYF. The chain carries TRBV20-1 and TRBJ2-5, with D possibly matching TRBD2 (6 bases). The CDR3 extends 3 residues past the end of the read, so its final part is completed from the germline J gene. The germline gives CDR1 DFQATT, CDR2 SNEGSKA (reference sequence). V lost 5 bases and J lost 3, with 16 bases in between. The CDR3 contains 14 residues.

Frequency places this clone as medium-sized (0.01 to 0.1%). The CDR3 goes on 3 residues after the read ends, and that part is filled in from the germline J gene. The chain uses TRBV5-1 and TRBJ2-5, with TRBD1 matching over 7 bases. This CDR3 region has 13 residues. In germline, CDR1 is SGHRS, CDR2 YFSETQ. V shed 7 bases, J shed 5 bases, and the junction held 8 bases outside the gene matches. This CDR3 reads CASPLGGRETQYF. The sequenced CDR3 bases are TGCGCCAGCCCCCTAGGGGGCAGGGAGACC.

Worth noting for this clone: The missing CDR3 end, 3 residues past where the read stops, is filled in from the germline J gene. This chain joins TRBV23-1 and TRBJ1-6; D is perhaps TRBD1 (6 bases). TRBV23-1 carries the ORF label, with uncertain function. This CDR3 has 16 residues. Trimming stripped 7 bases from V and 5 bases from J, with 18 bases between. CDR3 loop: CASTRRGPPHNSPLHF. Partial CDR3 DNA: TGCGCCAGCACGCGCAGGGGCCCTCCTCATAATTCACCC.

As concerns this clone: The observed sequence ends 3 residues before the CDR3 terminus, with the missing tail filled in from the germline J gene. The V and J genes are TRBV20-1 and TRBJ2-1; 7 bases agree with TRBD2. The germline gives CDR1 DFQATT, CDR2 SNEGSKA (reference sequence). The CDR3 consists of 15 residues. J lost 4 bases, V lost 6 bases, and 12 bases had no gene match. CDR3 residues: CSARGVGGLYNEQFF. The DNA read from the CDR3 is TGCAGTGCGAGGGGTGTGGGAGGGCTGTACAATGAG.

A note on this clone: The read stops 3 residues short of the end of the CDR3; the missing end is completed from the germline J gene. The chain uses TRBV29-1 and TRBJ2-7; 7 positions agree with TRBD2. CDR3 length equals 11 residues. Per the germline V gene, CDR1 is SQVTM and CDR2 is ANQGSEA. Trimming at V came to 5 bases and at J to 4 bases, leaving 2 bases not matched to a gene. This chain's CDR3 is CSVLREYEQYF. The CDR3 DNA, read in part, is TGCAGCGTTTTGCGGGAGTACGAG.

A remark on this clone: The CDR3 end falls 3 residues outside the read, so it is completed with the germline J gene. The genes are TRBV30 and TRBJ2-7; possibly TRBD2 for D (5 bases). Per germline, CDR1 GTSNPN and CDR2 SVGIG (reference sequence). CDR3 length: 14 amino acids. V was cut by 0 bases and J by 2 bases, with 11 bases left in between. The CDR3 sequence: CAWSVGSGPYEQYF. Incomplete CDR3 DNA: TGTGCCTGGAGTGTCGGCAGCGGACCCTACGAG.

As for this clone: The read gets to within 3 residues of the CDR3 end, and the germline J gene fills in the rest. The gene calls are TRBV4-1 and TRBJ2-1; 8 bases fit TRBD2. The ends lost 0 bases at V and 6 bases at J; junction bases unmatched: 7. The CDR3 covers 16 residues. Germline V CDR1 and CDR2: MGHRA, YSYEKL. The CDR3 bases that were read are TGCGCCAGCAGCCAAGAGATTAGCGGGGCTTTCAATGAG. It yields the protein CASSQEISGAFNE. The CDR3 reads in full as CASSQEISGAFNEQFF.

A word on this clone: Read data end 3 residues before the CDR3 end; the end is taken from the germline J gene. This chain joins TRBV7-9 and TRBJ2-7, with 8 bases identical to TRBD1. The CDR3 loop spans 12 amino acids. Germline-derived CDR1 and CDR2 are SEHNR and FQNEAQ (reference sequence). V was clipped by 4 bases and J by 6 bases; unmatched bases: 2. The CDR3 DNA, read in part, is TGTGCCAGCAGCTCAACAGGGGGCGAG. Its protein product is CASSSTGGE. The complete CDR3 reads CASSSTGGEQYF.

With regard to this clone: The read is 3 residues too short to cover the CDR3 end, so that end is filled in from the germline J gene. The rearrangement links TRBV3-1 (or the pseudogene TRBV3-2) to TRBJ2-2, with a weak D call TRBD2 (6 bases). CDR3 size: 19 residues. Germline-derived CDR1 and CDR2 are LGHDT and YNNKEL (reference sequence). V was shortened by 0 bases and J by 1 base, with 18 bases between the two germline ends. The CDR3 sequence is CASSQEIRSAGRNTGELFF. The CDR3 bases that were read are TGTGCCAGCAGCCAAGAAATAAGATCGGCGGGGAGGAACACCGGGGAG.

Points on this clone: The observed sequence ends 3 residues before the CDR3 terminus, with the missing tail filled in from the germline J gene. The chain employs TRBV7-3 and TRBJ2-7; the match to TRBD2 covers 8 bases. CDR1 is SGHTA and CDR2 is FQGTGA in the germline V gene. The J segment lost 6 bases and the V segment lost 4 bases, leaving 5 bases of the junction unmatched. The CDR3 has 13 residues. CDR3 region: CASSSGLAAEQYF. CDR3 bases read: TGTGCCAGCAGCTCCGGACTAGCAGCCGAG.

A remark on this clone: The read finishes 3 residues shy of the CDR3 end, and the germline J gene is used to complete it. The genes are TRBV7-2 and TRBJ2-7; 14 bases map to TRBD2. J was trimmed by 4 bases and V by 5 bases; bases with no gene match: 4. Germline V gene data show CDR1 as SGHTA and CDR2 as FQGNSA. The CDR3 loop spans 15 amino acids. The part of the CDR3 DNA that was read is TGTGCCAGCAGCCCTGGACTAGCGGGAGGTTACGAG. Its protein is CASSPGLAGGYE. The full CDR3 is CASSPGLAGGYEQYF. The full variable domain, in which reference TRBV7-2 and TRBJ2-7 provide the parts outside the CDR3, is GAGVSQSPSNKVTEKGKDVELRCDPISGHTALYWYRQSLGQGLEFLIYFQGNSAPDKSGLPSDRFSAERTGGSVSTLTIQRTQQEDSAVYLCASSPGLAGGYEQYFGPGTRLTVT.

About this clone: The CDR3 end lies 3 residues beyond the end of the read and is filled in from the germline J gene. The chain combines TRBV7-6 with TRBJ1-5; D perhaps matches TRBD1 (6 bases). This CDR3 spans 14 amino acids. Germline CDR1 and CDR2: SGHVS and FNYEAQ. The part of the CDR3 DNA that was read is TGTGCCAGCAGCTTAACCGAGACAGGCCTTCCC. It yields the protein CASSLTETGLP. The full CDR3 sequence reads CASSLTETGLPQHF.

Points on this clone: The CDR3 is cut off 3 residues early in the read; its end comes from the germline J gene. V usage is TRBV19 and J usage is TRBJ2-4; D possibly matches TRBD1 or TRBD2 (6 bases each). V lost 5 bases and J lost 9, with 11 bases in between. The CDR3 spans 12 residues. CDR1 and CDR2 from the germline V gene are LNHDA and SQIVND (reference sequence). The sequenced part of the CDR3 DNA is TGTGCCAGTAGTGAGGGGGAGGCCATT. Amino acid sequence: CASSEGEAI. The whole CDR3 is CASSEGEAIQYF.

Note on this clone: The read ends 3 residues shy of where the CDR3 ends; the end is completed using the germline J gene. This chain links TRBV2 with TRBJ2-3, with 7 bases lining up with TRBD2. The CDR3 has 16 amino acids. CDR1 is SNHLY, CDR2 FYNNEI, per germline. Trimming at V came to 6 bases and at J to 0 bases, leaving 9 bases not matched to a gene. The DNA read from the CDR3 is TGTGCCAGCAGCCCACATCCGCGGGAGAGCACAGATACG. Protein product: CASSPHPRESTDT. The whole CDR3 sequence is CASSPHPRESTDTQYF.

Comments on this clone: The CDR3 extends 3 residues past the end of the read, so its final part is completed from the germline J gene. The J gene is TRBJ1-2, the V gene TRBV30; D is unclear. V was trimmed by 3 bases and J by 6 bases, leaving 20 bases between them. CDR1 and CDR2 from the germline V gene are GTSNPN and SVGIG (reference sequence). There are 15 residues in the CDR3. Here the CDR3 reads CAWRTIRAGYNGYTF. CDR3 bases read: TGTGCCTGGAGAACGATAAGGGCAGGATATAATGGC.

The CDR3 protein is CASSMSGSSYNEQFF. The sequenced CDR3 bases are TGTGCCAGTAGTATGAGCGGGAGCTCCTACAATGAG. This sequence joins TRBV19 and TRBJ2-1; the match to TRBD2 covers 8 bases. The read comes to an end 3 residues before the CDR3 does, leaving the germline J gene to fill in the end. There are 15 residues in the CDR3. Trimming cost V 3 bases and J 0 bases; bases outside gene matches: 1. From germline, CDR1 is LNHDA and CDR2 SQIVND (reference sequence).

Worth noting for this clone: The DNA ends 3 residues before the CDR3 does, and the rest of the CDR3 is filled in from the germline J gene. V gene TRBV5-1 combines with J gene TRBJ1-1; 10 bases line up with TRBD1. In germline, CDR1 is SGHRS, CDR2 YFSETQ. The CDR3 is 15 amino acids. V was pared by 4 bases and J by 0 bases, with 3 bases of the junction left unmatched. CDR3 sequence reads: CASSPGQGMNTEAFF. CDR3 DNA, as far as it was read: TGCGCCAGCAGCCCGGGACAGGGGATGAACACTGAA.

About this clone itself: The sequence runs out 3 residues before the end of the CDR3; the remainder is reconstructed from the germline J gene. The chain combines TRBV7-3 with TRBJ2-7, with 8 nucleotides matching TRBD1. The CDR3 is 14 amino acids. The germline CDR1 and CDR2 sequences are SGHTA and FQGTGA. V dropped 5 bases and J dropped 0; count of bases not matched to a gene: 3. Incomplete CDR3 DNA: TGTGCCAGCAGCGAAACAGGGGGCTCCTACGAG. Translated, it gives CASSETGGSYE. The full CDR3 sequence reads CASSETGGSYEQYF.

Turning to this clone: The CDR3 is cut off 3 residues early in the read; its end comes from the germline J gene. The V gene is TRBV19, the J gene TRBJ2-1, with 8 bases that match TRBD2. Trimming at V came to 5 bases and at J to 3 bases, leaving 6 bases not matched to a gene. The CDR3 totals 15 residues. Germline assignment: CDR1 LNHDA and CDR2 SQIVND (reference sequence). Here the CDR3 reads CASSPGTSGYNEQFF. Partial CDR3 DNA: TGTGCCAGTAGTCCCGGCACTAGCGGCTACAATGAG.

About this clone itself: The read ends 3 residues early relative to the CDR3; the germline J gene fills the gap. This chain links TRBV7-8 with TRBJ2-3; D remains ambiguous. CDR3 length: 16 residues. Germline assignment: CDR1 SGHVS and CDR2 FQNEAQ. V was pared by 4 bases and J by 2 bases, with 16 bases between. CDR3 bases read: TGTGCCAGCAGCTGGCGCTTAGCTGGGTTCACAGATACG. As protein: CASSWRLAGFTDT. The full-length CDR3 reads as CASSWRLAGFTDTQYF.

The sequenced CDR3 bases are TGTGCCTCTGCTAGCGGGAGCGGAGACAATGAG. This codes for CASASGSGDNE. The whole CDR3 sequence is CASASGSGDNEQFF. V and J are TRBV19 and TRBJ2-1; 10 nucleotides agree with TRBD2. The read terminates 3 residues before the CDR3 end, so the remaining end is supplied by the germline J gene. The CDR3 is 14 amino acids. J lost 5 bases, V lost 11 bases, and 9 bases had no gene match. Looked up from germline, CDR1 is LNHDA and CDR2 is SQIVND (reference sequence).

As concerns this clone: The read stops 3 residues short of the end of the CDR3; the missing end is completed from the germline J gene. This chain connects TRBV20-1 to TRBJ2-7; weak D call: TRBD2 (5 bases). CDR3 length: 13 residues. The V and J ends lost 3 bases and 0 bases respectively, with 9 bases between them. Germline V gene sequence: CDR1 DFQATT, CDR2 SNEGSKA (reference sequence). The CDR3 region is CSARDSDSYEQYF. The CDR3 DNA, read in part, is TGCAGTGCTAGGGATAGCGACTCCTACGAG.

The CDR3: CASSQGGYEQFF. The covered CDR3 bases are TGTGCCAGCTCGCAGGGAGGGTATGAG. The chain employs TRBV5-4 and TRBJ2-1, with 7 bases fitting TRBD2. The CDR3 end falls 3 residues outside the read, so it is completed with the germline J gene. Germline assignment: CDR1 SGHNT and CDR2 YYREEE (reference sequence). The CDR3 runs to 12 residues. Germline trimming cut 7 bases from V and 8 bases from J; bases unmatched to any gene: 6.

The sequenced part of the CDR3 DNA is TGTGCCAGCACCCTAGGGGACACC. It encodes CASTLGDT. The full CDR3 reads CASTLGDTIYF. The chain carries TRBV7-6 and TRBJ1-3; possible D gene TRBD1, 5 bases. The read is 3 residues too short to cover the CDR3 end, so that end is filled in from the germline J gene. CDR1 SGHVS and CDR2 FNYEAQ come from the germline V gene. Deletions cut 7 bases from V and 8 bases from J, with 9 bases between. This CDR3 region has 11 residues.

As to this clone: The read halts 3 residues ahead of the CDR3 end, with the missing end drawn from the germline J gene. The chain employs TRBV29-1 and TRBJ2-7; the match to TRBD2 covers 12 bases. CDR1 is SQVTM and CDR2 is ANQGSEA in the germline V gene. The CDR3 extends over 17 amino acids. J was trimmed by 1 base and V by 3 bases; bases with no gene match: 10. The CDR3 here is CSVDGLAGGTESYEQYF. Partial CDR3 DNA: TGCAGCGTTGATGGGCTAGCGGGAGGGACGGAGTCCTACGAG.